The 25 T cell receptor beta chains given below trace back to one sample, sequenced in a study of shared clonotypes between healthy human individuals. As defined, naive CD8 cells were CD45RO-negative and positively selected for CCR7, with terminally differentiated effector memory CD45RA+ cells excluded. The table came from immunoSEQ multiplex PCR; TCRdb's copy has only in-frame clones and leaves some out. The sample records roughly 2 million clones, about 95% being singletons. Sequences were obtained from naive CD8+ T cells sorted from blood. Source of these receptors: a man aged 18 to 29 in good health.

The rearrangement joins TRBV5-1 to TRBJ1-4; D unresolved. V was pared by 4 bases and J by 4 bases, with 14 bases between. Per the germline V gene, CDR1 is SGHRS and CDR2 is YFSETQ. This CDR3 is 15 amino acids long. DNA for the CDR3: TGCGCCAGCAGCGCCGAATCAGCTTTTAATGAAAAACTGTTTTTT. Translated: CASSAESAFNEKLFF.

V is TRBV5-6 and J is TRBJ2-3; D unresolved. This CDR3 region has 14 residues. Looked up from germline, CDR1 is SGHDT and CDR2 is YYEEEE. V lost 4 bases and J 6 bases, leaving 15 bases between the germline ends. The DNA for the CDR3 is TGTGCCAGCAGCCCCGGAGAGGCCATTGATACGCAGTATTTT. Protein: CASSPGEAIDTQYF.

The genes are TRBV11-2 and TRBJ2-1, with 11 bases identical to TRBD2. Germline CDR1 and CDR2: SGHAT and FQNNGV. The CDR3 consists of 16 residues. The V gene end was trimmed by 0 bases and the J gene end by 10 bases; junction bases not matched to a gene: 8. The CDR3 protein is CASSLDWGLADLEQFF. CDR3 in DNA: TGTGCCAGCAGCTTAGACTGGGGACTAGCGGACCTCGAGCAGTTCTTC.

The gene calls are TRBV27 and TRBJ2-7, with 10 positions matching TRBD1. CDR3 length equals 17 residues. Trimming removed 3 bases from V and 3 bases from J; junction bases left unmatched: 11. CDR1 and CDR2 (germline): MNHEY, SMNVEV (reference sequence). Here the CDR3 reads CASSLSPGTGVHYEQYF. In nucleotides, the CDR3 is TGTGCCAGCAGTTTGAGCCCCGGGACAGGGGTCCACTACGAGCAGTACTTC.

The chain combines TRBV6-4 with TRBJ2-1, with TRBD1 matching 8 bases. The length of the CDR3 is 14 residues. The germline CDR1 and CDR2 sequences are MRHNA and SNTAGT. V trimming: 6 bases; J trimming: 2 bases; junction bases outside the gene matches: 3. As DNA, the CDR3 is TGTGCCAGCAGCCCAGGGGGCCCCTACAATGAGCAGTTCTTC. Translation gives CASSPGGPYNEQFF.

The J gene is TRBJ2-7, the V gene TRBV5-1, with D perhaps TRBD1 (6 bases). Trimming removed 3 bases at V and 3 bases at J, with 19 bases between. The CDR3 covers 16 residues. Per germline, CDR1 SGHRS and CDR2 YFSETQ. The CDR3 region has the DNA TGCGCCAGCAGCTCCCTAACAGGGTCAACTTACTACGAGCAGTACTTC. Encoded protein: CASSSLTGSTYYEQYF.

In its sample, this clone was seen once. This may stem from a read error, because a much larger clone lies one nucleotide away. Other DNA sequences of this sample code for an identical CDR3. CDR3 protein: CASSQDGNQPQHF. DNA for the CDR3: TGCGCCAGCAGCCAAGATGGCAATCAGCCCCAGCATTTT. V is TRBV4-3 and J is TRBJ1-5; D remains ambiguous. The ends were cut back, 0 bases at V and 2 bases at J, with 2 bases in the middle. Germline CDR1 is LGHNA and CDR2 is YSLEER. CDR3 length: 13 residues.

The rearrangement uses TRBV27 and TRBJ1-2; D might be TRBD1 (6 bases). Trimming cost V 0 bases and J 8 bases, with 16 bases left between them. CDR3 length: 15 amino acids. CDR1 is MNHEY and CDR2 is SMNVEV in the germline V gene (reference sequence). The CDR3 nucleotides read TGTGCCAGCAGTTTATCATTTAAGGGGGTCGGCGGCTACACCTTC. This encodes CASSLSFKGVGGYTF.

This clone has a single count. The chain combines TRBV4-2 with TRBJ2-1, with 9 bases aligning to TRBD2. The CDR3 is 17 residues long. Germline V gene sequence: CDR1 LGHNA, CDR2 YNFKEQ. The V gene end was trimmed by 0 bases and the J gene end by 7 bases; junction bases not matched to a gene: 10. DNA of the CDR3: TGTGCCAGCAGCCAAGATCAGATAGCGGGGGCCGAGAATGAGCAGTTCTTC. Translation: CASSQDQIAGAENEQFF.

Concerning this clone: Different DNA sequences within this sample yield the same CDR3. The V gene is TRBV11-2, the J gene TRBJ1-2; maybe TRBD1 (5 bases). The CDR3 extends over 13 amino acids. The V end was cut by 0 bases, the J end by 8 bases, with 10 bases between. Germline CDR1 and CDR2: SGHAT and FQNNGV. CDR3 sequence (DNA): TGTGCCAGCAGCTTAGACGGGGGGTTGGGCTACACCTTC. Amino acids: CASSLDGGLGYTF.

The chain carries TRBV29-1 and TRBJ1-1, with a tentative D call TRBD1 (5 bases). V lost 7 bases and J lost 5, with 20 bases in between. CDR3 size: 14 residues. Germline lookup yields CDR1 SQVTM and CDR2 ANQGSEA. The CDR3 region is CSGLPGGEGTEAFF. DNA for the CDR3: TGCAGCGGACTACCCGGGGGGGAGGGTACTGAAGCTTTCTTT. Together with reference TRBV29-1 and TRBJ1-1, the CDR3 gives the full variable domain: SAVISQKPSRDICQRGTSLTIQCQVDSQVTMMFWYRQQPGQSLTLIATANQGSEATYESGFVIDKFPISRPNLTFSTLTVSNMSPEDSSIYLCSGLPGGEGTEAFFGQGTRLTVV.

The genes are TRBV28 and TRBJ2-7; D gene ambiguous. Germline V gene sequence: CDR1 MDHEN, CDR2 SYDVKM. This CDR3 contains 13 residues. Trimming removed 4 bases from V and 5 bases from J, with 12 bases in between. In DNA, the CDR3 is TGTGCCAGCAGTTCCGTTTTTTCTAACGAGCAGTACTTC. It yields the protein CASSSVFSNEQYF.

V usage is TRBV9 and J usage is TRBJ2-3, with TRBD2 matching over 8 bases. This CDR3 has 15 amino acids. The V segment lost 2 bases and the J segment 3 bases; nucleotides outside the gene matches: 5. Germline V gene data show CDR1 as SGDLS and CDR2 as YYNGEE. This chain's CDR3 is CASSVTGGITDTQYF. The CDR3 bases are TGTGCCAGCAGCGTGACGGGGGGGATAACAGATACGCAGTATTTT.

This sequence joins TRBV27 and TRBJ2-7; the D is unclear. CDR1 is MNHEY and CDR2 is SMNVEV in the germline V gene (reference sequence). This CDR3 has 14 residues. Trimming removed 6 bases at V and 6 bases at J, with 18 bases between. CDR3 protein: CASSLGLTHTEQYF. CDR3 nucleotides: TGTGCCAGCAGCCTAGGTCTTACACATACCGAGCAGTACTTC.

The J gene is TRBJ2-2, the V gene TRBV11-2; 12 bases are a match to TRBD2. The CDR3 runs to 16 residues. V gave up 4 bases and J gave up 4 bases; unmatched junction bases: 4. Germline V gene data show CDR1 as SGHAT and CDR2 as FQNNGV. The CDR3 here is CASSWLAGGVTGELFF. In nucleotides, the CDR3 is TGTGCCAGCAGCTGGCTAGCGGGAGGGGTCACCGGGGAGCTGTTTTTT.

The chain employs TRBV27 and TRBJ1-4; the match to TRBD1 covers 8 bases. The CDR3 length is 15 residues. The ends lost 6 bases at V and 8 bases at J; junction bases unmatched: 11. CDR1 MNHEY and CDR2 SMNVEV come from the germline V gene (reference sequence). The CDR3 DNA is TGTGCCAGCAGCCTTGGACAGGGCCTGAACGAAAAACTGTTTTTT. It translates to CASSLGQGLNEKLFF.

This chain uses TRBV30 with TRBJ2-7; TRBD2 aligns across 8 bases. The trim removed 1 base at V and 1 base at J, leaving 3 bases unmatched. The germline V gene encodes CDR1 GTSNPN and CDR2 SVGIG (reference sequence). This CDR3 comprises 14 residues. The CDR3 nucleotides are TGTGCCTGGAGTGAACTAGCGGCTTCCTACGAGCAGTACTTC. Amino acids: CAWSELAASYEQYF.

The chain uses TRBV30 and TRBJ2-5, with a weak D call TRBD2 (6 bases). From germline, CDR1 is GTSNPN and CDR2 SVGIG (reference sequence). There are 12 residues in the CDR3. The V end lost 1 base, the J end lost 5 bases, and 8 bases lay between the germline ends. CDR3 amino acids: CAWSGGRETQYF. The CDR3 DNA is TGTGCCTGGAGTGGGGGGAGGGAGACCCAGTACTTC.

This chain links TRBV4-3 with TRBJ2-4; D ambiguous. The CDR3 extends over 15 amino acids. Germline values: CDR1 LGHNA, CDR2 YSLEER. Between the trimmed V and J ends, which lost 0 bases and 6 bases, there was a span of 12 bases. The chain's CDR3 is CASSQEVALSNIQYF. For the CDR3, the DNA is TGCGCCAGCAGCCAAGAAGTGGCACTCTCAAACATTCAGTACTTC.

The chain employs TRBV11-3 and TRBJ2-1; D ambiguous. CDR3 length equals 19 residues. Trimming pared 1 base from V and 2 bases from J, leaving 21 bases between. CDR1 and CDR2 from the germline V gene are SGHNT and YENEEA. The CDR3 loop reads CASSLGRWQKEVAYNEQFF. In nucleotides, the CDR3 is TGTGCCAGCAGCTTAGGAAGGTGGCAGAAGGAAGTTGCCTACAATGAGCAGTTCTTC.

For this clone: Other DNA sequences in this specimen translate into the identical CDR3. V is TRBV4-1 and J is TRBJ2-7, with D unclear. V was trimmed by 2 bases and J by 5 bases, leaving 4 bases between them. CDR3 length: 11 residues. Per germline, CDR1 MGHRA and CDR2 YSYEKL. CDR3 nucleotide sequence: TGCGCCAGCAGCCAATCGGACGAGCAGTACTTC. Translated: CASSQSDEQYF.

V gene TRBV28 combines with J gene TRBJ2-1, with unresolved D. Looked up from germline, CDR1 is MDHEN and CDR2 is SYDVKM. With 1 base removed from V and 8 bases from J, the gap between germline ends came to 15 bases. The CDR3 is made up of 15 amino acids. The CDR3 DNA is TGTGCCAGCAGTTTATCCGCAGGATCTTGGGATGAGCAGTTCTTC. It translates to CASSLSAGSWDEQFF.

Here the CDR3 DNA reads TGTGCCAGCAGTCATGGACCAAACACCGGGGAGCTGTTTTTT. It encodes CASSHGPNTGELFF. The chain combines TRBV6-5 with TRBJ2-2; D is unclear. The germline gives CDR1 MNHEY, CDR2 SVGAGI. V dropped 5 bases and J dropped 2 bases, with 9 bases sitting between them. This CDR3 comprises 14 residues.

The rearrangement uses TRBV7-9 and TRBJ2-7; D is unresolved. The ends were cut back, 6 bases at V and 1 base at J, with 10 bases in the middle. Germline V lookup: CDR1 SEHNR, CDR2 FQNEAQ (reference sequence). The CDR3 runs 13 residues. In nucleotides, the CDR3 is TGTGCCAGCAGGGGGATGCTGTCCTACGAGCAGTACTTC. Translating gives CASRGMLSYEQYF.

CDR3 DNA: TGTGCCAGCAGTTGGAGGGTGGCCTACAATGAGCAGTTCTTC. Translated: CASSWRVAYNEQFF. The J gene is TRBJ2-1, the V gene TRBV6-5; D may be TRBD2 (6 bases). Germline V gene lookup returns CDR1 MNHEY and CDR2 SVGAGI. The CDR3 totals 14 residues. Deletions cut 4 bases from V and 2 bases from J, with 9 bases between.